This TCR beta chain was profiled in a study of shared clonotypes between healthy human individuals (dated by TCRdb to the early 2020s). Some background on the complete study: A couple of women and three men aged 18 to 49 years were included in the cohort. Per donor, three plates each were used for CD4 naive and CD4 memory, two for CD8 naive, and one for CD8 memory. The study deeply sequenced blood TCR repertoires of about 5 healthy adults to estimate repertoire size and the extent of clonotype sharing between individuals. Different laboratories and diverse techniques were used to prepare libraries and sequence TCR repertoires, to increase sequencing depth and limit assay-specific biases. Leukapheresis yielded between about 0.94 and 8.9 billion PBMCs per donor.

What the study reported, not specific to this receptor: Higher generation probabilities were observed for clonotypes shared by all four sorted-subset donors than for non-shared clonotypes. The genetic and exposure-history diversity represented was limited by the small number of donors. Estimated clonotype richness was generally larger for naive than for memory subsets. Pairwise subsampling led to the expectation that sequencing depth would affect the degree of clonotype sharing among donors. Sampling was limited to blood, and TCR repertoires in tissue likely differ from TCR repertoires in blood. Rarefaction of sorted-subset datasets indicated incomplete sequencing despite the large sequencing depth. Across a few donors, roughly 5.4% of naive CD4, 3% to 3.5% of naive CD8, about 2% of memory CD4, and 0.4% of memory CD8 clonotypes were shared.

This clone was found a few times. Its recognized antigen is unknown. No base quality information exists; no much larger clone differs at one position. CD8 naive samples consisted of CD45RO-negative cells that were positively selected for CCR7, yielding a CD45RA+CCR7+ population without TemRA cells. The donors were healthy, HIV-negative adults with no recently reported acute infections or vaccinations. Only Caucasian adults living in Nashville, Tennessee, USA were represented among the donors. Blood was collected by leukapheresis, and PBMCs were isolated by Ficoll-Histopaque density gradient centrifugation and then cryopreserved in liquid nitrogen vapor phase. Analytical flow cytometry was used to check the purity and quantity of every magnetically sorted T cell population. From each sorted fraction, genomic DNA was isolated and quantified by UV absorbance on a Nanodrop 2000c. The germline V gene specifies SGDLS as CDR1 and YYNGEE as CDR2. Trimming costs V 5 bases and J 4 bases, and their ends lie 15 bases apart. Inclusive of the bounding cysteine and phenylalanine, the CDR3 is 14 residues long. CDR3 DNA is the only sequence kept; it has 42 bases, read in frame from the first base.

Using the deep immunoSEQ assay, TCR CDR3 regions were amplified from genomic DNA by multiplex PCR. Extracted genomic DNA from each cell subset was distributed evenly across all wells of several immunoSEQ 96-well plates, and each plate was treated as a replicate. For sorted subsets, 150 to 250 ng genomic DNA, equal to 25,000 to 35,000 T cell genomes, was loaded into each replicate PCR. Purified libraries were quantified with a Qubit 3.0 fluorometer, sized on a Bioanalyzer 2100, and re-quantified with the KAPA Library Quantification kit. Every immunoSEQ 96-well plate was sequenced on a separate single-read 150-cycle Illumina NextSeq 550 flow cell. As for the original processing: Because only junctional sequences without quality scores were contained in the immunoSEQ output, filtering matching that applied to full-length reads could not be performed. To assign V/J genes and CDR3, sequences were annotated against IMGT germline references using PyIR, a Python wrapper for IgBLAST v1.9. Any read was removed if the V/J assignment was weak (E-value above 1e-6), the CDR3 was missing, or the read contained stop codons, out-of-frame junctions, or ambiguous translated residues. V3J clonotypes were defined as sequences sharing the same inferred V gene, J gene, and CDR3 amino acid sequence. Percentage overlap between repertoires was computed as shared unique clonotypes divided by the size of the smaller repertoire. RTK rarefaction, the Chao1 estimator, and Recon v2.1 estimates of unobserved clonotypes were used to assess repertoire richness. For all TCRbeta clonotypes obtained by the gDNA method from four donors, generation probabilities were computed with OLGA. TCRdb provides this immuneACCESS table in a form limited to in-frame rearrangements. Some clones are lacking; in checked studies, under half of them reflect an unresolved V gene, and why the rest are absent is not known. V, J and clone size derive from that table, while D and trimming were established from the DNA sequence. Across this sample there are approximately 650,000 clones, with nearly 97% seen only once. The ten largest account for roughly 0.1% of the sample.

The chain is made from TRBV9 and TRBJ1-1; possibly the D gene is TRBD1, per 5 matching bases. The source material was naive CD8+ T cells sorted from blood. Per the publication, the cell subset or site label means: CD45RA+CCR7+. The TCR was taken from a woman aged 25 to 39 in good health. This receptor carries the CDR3 CASRREPGGTEAFF. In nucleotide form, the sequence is TGTGCCAGCAGGAGGGAGCCGGGGGGCACTGAAGCTTTCTTT.